The subject of this entry is one T cell receptor beta chain. These data originate in a study of control samples from healthy donors and cancer patients. Some clones are missing from TCRdb's copy, which holds only in-frame ones; the method was immunoSEQ multiplex PCR. The repertoire holds about 160,000 clones, with 92% as singletons. Trimming took 5 bases from V and 1 from J, leaving 8 bases between them. Looked up from germline, CDR1 is KGHDR and CDR2 is SFDVKD. The CDR3 has 14 amino acids. The receptor was isolated from a woman in her twenties or thirties in good health. The source material was blood. This chain joins TRBV24-1 and TRBJ2-1; D remains ambiguous. The chain's CDR3 is CATSVGRSYNEQFF. Here the CDR3 DNA reads TGTGCCACCAGTGTCGGGCGGTCCTACAATGAGCAGTTCTTC.